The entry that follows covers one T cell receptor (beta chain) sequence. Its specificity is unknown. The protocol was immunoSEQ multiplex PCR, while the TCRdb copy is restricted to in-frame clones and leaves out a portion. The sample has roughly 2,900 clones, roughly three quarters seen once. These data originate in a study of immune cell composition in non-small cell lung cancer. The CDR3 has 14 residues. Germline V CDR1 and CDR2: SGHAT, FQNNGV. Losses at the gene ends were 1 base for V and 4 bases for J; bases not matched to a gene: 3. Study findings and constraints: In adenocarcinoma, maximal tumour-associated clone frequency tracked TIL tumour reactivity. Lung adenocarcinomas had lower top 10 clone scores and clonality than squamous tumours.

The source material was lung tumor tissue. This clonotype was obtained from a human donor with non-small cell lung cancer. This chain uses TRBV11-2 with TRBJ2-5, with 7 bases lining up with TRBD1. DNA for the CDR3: TGTGCCAGCAGCTTAGGAACAGGGGTAGAGACCCAGTACTTC. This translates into CASSLGTGVETQYF.